Shown below are 4 T cell receptor beta chains from a single sample sequenced in a study of T cell repertoires in cytomegalovirus infection. TCRdb processed the reads anew with MiXCR; each CDR3 protein has one entry. The data contain approximately 750,000 distinct CDR3 sequences, less than 40% of them singletons. Material: PBMCs. All receptors derive from a human donor in good health (CMV status not recorded). Some clones in this sample may be carry-over from other donors' samples.

The chain recombines TRBV29-1 with TRBJ2-3; the D gene could be TRBD1 or TRBD2 (5 bases each). The germline gives CDR1 SQVTM, CDR2 ANQGSEA. V shed 4 bases and J shed 6 bases, with 14 bases lying between them. CDR3 size: 13 residues. The CDR3 loop reads CSVAGTLRDTQYF. For the CDR3, the DNA is TGCAGCGTTGCCGGGACCCTCCGGGATACGCAGTATTTT.

In this sample, this clonotype turned up a few times. The V and J genes are TRBV7-3 and TRBJ2-1; D is unclear. The germline V and J ends were trimmed by 6 bases and 8 bases, with 14 bases remaining between them. Per the germline V gene, CDR1 is SGHTA and CDR2 is FQGTGA. This CDR3 comprises 13 residues. The CDR3 is CASSASRIHEQFF. CDR3 sequence (DNA): TGTGCCAGCAGTGCCTCGAGGATACATGAGCAGTTCTTC.

This clonotype turned up a few times. The chain carries TRBV6-1 and TRBJ2-2; no firm D call. The germline gives CDR1 MNHNS, CDR2 SASEGT. The ends were cut back, 3 bases at V and 1 base at J, with 12 bases in the middle. This CDR3 spans 16 amino acids. The CDR3: CASSEDGPRNTGELFF. In DNA, the CDR3 is TGTGCCAGCAGTGAGGACGGCCCTCGGAACACCGGGGAGCTGTTTTTT.

The rearrangement joins TRBV4-1 to TRBJ2-5, with D perhaps assigned TRBD1 or TRBD2 (6 bases each). Germline V lookup: CDR1 MGHRA, CDR2 YSYEKL. Trimming took off 1 base at V and 5 bases at J, with 14 bases between the two ends. CDR3 length equals 15 residues. CDR3 in amino acids: CASSQVWGAAETQYF. The CDR3 nucleotides are TGCGCCAGCAGCCAAGTATGGGGGGCGGCGGAGACCCAGTACTTC.